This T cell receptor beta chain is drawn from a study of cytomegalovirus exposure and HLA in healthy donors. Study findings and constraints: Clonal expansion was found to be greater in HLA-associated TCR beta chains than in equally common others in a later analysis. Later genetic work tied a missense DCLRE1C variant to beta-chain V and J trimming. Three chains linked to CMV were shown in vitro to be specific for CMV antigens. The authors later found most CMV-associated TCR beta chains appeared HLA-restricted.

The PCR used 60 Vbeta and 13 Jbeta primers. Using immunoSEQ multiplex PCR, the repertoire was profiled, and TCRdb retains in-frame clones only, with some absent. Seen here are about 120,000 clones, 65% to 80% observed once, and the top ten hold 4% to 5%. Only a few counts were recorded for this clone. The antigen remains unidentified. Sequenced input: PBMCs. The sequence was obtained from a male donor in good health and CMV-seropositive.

The CDR3: CASSQPGQGSYGYTF. CDR3 sequence (DNA): TGTGCCAGCAGCCAACCGGGACAGGGGTCCTATGGCTACACCTTC. The rearrangement joins TRBV4-2 to TRBJ1-2; 10 bases match TRBD1. Germline-derived CDR1 and CDR2 are LGHNA and YNFKEQ. Losses at the gene ends were 2 bases for V and 4 bases for J; bases not matched to a gene: 4. The CDR3 has 15 residues.